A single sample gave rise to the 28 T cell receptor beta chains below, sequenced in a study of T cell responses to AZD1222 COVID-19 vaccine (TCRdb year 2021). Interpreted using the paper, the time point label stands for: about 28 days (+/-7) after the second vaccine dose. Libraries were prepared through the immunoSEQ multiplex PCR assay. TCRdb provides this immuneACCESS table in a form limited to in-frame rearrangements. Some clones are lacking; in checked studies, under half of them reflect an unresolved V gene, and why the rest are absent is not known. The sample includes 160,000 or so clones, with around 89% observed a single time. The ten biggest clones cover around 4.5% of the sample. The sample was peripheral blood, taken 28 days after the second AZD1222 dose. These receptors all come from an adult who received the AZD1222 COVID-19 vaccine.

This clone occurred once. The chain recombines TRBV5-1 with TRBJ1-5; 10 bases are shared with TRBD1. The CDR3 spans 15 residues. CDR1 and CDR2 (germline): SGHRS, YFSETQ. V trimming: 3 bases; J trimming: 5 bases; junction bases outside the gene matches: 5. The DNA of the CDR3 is TGCGCCAGCAGCTACGACGGGACAGGGGATCAGCCCCAGCATTTT. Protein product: CASSYDGTGDQPQHF.

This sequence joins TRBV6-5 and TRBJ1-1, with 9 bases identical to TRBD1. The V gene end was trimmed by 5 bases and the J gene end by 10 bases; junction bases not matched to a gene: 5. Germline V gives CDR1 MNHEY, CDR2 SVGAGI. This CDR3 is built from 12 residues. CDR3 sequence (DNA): TGTGCCAGCAGTCGGGACAGGGAGCCAGCTTTCTTT. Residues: CASSRDREPAFF.

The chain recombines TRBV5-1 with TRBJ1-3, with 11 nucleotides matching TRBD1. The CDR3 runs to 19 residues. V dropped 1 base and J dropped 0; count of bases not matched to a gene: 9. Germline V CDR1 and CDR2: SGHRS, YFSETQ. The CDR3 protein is CASSLSGTGGSSSGNTIYF. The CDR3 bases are TGCGCCAGCAGCTTGAGCGGGACAGGGGGGTCCAGCTCTGGAAACACCATATATTTT. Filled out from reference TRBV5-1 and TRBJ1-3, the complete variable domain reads KAGVTQTPRYLIKTRGQQVTLSCSPISGHRSVSWYQQTPGQGLQFLFEYFSETQRNKGNFPGRFSGRQFSNSRSEMNVSTLELGDSALYLCASSLSGTGGSSSGNTIYFGEGSWLTVV.

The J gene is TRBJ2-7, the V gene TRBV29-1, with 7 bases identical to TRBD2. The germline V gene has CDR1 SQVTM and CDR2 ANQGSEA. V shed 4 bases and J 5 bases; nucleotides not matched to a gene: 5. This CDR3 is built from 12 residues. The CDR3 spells CSVVWGGNEQYF. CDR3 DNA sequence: TGCAGCGTTGTTTGGGGGGGGAACGAGCAGTACTTC.

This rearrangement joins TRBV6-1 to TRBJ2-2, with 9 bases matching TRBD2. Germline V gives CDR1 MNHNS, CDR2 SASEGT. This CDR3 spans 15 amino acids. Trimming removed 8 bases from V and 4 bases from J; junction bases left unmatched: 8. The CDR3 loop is CASLAGGAGTGELFF. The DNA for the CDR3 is TGTGCCAGCTTGGCGGGGGGGGCTGGCACCGGGGAGCTGTTTTTT.

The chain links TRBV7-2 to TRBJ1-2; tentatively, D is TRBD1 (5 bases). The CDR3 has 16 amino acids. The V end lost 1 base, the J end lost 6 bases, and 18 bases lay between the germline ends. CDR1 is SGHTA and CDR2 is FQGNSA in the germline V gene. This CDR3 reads CASSLDPPGGSDGYTF. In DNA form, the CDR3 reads TGTGCCAGCAGCTTAGACCCCCCGGGGGGAAGCGATGGCTACACCTTC.

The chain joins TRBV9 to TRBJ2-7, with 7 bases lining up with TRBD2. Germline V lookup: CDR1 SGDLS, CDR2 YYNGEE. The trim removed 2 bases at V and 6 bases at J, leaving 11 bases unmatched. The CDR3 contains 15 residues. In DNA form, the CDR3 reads TGTGCCAGCAGCGTCCTCCCCGCGGGGGTAGGCGAGCAGTACTTC. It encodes CASSVLPAGVGEQYF.

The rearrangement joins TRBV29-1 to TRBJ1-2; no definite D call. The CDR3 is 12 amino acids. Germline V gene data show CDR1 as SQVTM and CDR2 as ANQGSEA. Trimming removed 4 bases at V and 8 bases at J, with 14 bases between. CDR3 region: CSVAGLTSGYTF. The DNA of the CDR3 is TGCAGCGTTGCGGGTCTGACTAGCGGCTACACCTTC.

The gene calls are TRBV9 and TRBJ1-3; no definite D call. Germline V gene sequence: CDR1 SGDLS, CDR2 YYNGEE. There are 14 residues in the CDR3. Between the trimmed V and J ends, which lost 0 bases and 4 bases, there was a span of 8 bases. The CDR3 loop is CASSVEARGNTIYF. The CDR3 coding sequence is TGTGCCAGCAGCGTAGAGGCCAGAGGAAACACCATATATTTT.

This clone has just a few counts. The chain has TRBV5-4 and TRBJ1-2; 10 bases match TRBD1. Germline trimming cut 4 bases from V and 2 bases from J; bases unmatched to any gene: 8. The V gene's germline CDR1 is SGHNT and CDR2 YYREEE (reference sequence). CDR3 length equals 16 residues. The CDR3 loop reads CASSPGTGATNYGYTF. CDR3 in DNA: TGTGCCAGCAGCCCCGGGACAGGGGCAACCAACTATGGCTACACCTTC.

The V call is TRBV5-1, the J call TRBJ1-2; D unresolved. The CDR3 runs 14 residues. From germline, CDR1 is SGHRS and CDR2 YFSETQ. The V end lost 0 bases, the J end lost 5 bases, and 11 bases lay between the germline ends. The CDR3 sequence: CASSLGQLAYGYTF. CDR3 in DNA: TGCGCCAGCAGCTTGGGTCAGTTGGCTTATGGCTACACCTTC.

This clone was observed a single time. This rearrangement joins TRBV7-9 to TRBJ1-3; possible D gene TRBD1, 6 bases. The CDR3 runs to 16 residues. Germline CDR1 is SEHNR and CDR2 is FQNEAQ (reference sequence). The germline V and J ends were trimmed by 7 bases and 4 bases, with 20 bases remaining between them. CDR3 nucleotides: TGTGCCAGCACCCCAGGGGTCGGGCTAGGAGGAAACACCATATATTTT. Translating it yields CASTPGVGLGGNTIYF.

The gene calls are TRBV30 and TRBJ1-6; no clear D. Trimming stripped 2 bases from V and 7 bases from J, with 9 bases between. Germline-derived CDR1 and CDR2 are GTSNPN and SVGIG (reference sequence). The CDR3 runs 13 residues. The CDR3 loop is CAWSRAENSPLHF. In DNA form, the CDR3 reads TGTGCCTGGAGTCGGGCGGAAAATTCACCCCTCCACTTT.

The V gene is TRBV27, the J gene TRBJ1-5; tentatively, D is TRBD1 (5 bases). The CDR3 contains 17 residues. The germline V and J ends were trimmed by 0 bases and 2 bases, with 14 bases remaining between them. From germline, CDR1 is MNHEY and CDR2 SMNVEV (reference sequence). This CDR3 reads CASSLSRGGGGNQPQHF. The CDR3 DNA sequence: TGTGCCAGCAGTTTATCGAGGGGTGGAGGAGGCAATCAGCCCCAGCATTTT.

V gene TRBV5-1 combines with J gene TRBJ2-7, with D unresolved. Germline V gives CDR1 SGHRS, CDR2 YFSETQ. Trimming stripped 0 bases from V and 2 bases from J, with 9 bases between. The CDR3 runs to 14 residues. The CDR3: CASSLEGPPYEQYF. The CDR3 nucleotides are TGCGCCAGCAGCTTGGAGGGCCCCCCCTACGAGCAGTACTTC.

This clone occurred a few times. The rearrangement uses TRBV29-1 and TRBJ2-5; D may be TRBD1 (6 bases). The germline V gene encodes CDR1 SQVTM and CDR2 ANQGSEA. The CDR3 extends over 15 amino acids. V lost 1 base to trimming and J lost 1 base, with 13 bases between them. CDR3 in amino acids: CSVEGTRGGQETQYF. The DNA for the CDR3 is TGCAGCGTTGAAGGGACCCGAGGGGGCCAAGAGACCCAGTACTTC. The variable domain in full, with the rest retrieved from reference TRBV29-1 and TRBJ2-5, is SAVISQKPSRDICQRGTSLTIQCQVDSQVTMMFWYRQQPGQSLTLIATANQGSEATYESGFVIDKFPISRPNLTFSTLTVSNMSPEDSSIYLCSVEGTRGGQETQYFGPGTRLLVL.

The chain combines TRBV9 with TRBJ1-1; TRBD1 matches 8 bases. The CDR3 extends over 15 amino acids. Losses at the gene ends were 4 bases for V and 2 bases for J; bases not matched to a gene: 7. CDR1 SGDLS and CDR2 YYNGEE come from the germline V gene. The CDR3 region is CASSPRGQDNTEAFF. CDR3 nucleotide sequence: TGTGCCAGCAGCCCCAGGGGGCAGGATAACACTGAAGCTTTCTTT.

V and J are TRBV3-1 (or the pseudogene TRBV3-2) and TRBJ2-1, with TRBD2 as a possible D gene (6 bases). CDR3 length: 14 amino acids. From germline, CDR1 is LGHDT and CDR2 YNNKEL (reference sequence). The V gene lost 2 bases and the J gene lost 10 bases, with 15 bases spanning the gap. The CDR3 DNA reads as TGTGCCAGCAGCCAAAGCGGAGGGCTAGGGGAGCAGTTCTTC. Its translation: CASSQSGGLGEQFF.

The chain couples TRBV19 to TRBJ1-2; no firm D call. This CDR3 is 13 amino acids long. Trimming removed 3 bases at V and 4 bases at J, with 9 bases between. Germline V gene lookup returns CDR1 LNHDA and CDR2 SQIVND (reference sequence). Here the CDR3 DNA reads TGTGCCAGTAGTATGGAGCTAGGCTATGGCTACACCTTC. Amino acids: CASSMELGYGYTF.

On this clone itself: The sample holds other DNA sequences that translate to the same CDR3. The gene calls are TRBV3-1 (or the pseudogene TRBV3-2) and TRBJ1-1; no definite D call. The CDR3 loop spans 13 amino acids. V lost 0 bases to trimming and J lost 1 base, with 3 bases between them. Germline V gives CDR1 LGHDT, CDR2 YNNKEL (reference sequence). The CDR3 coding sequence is TGTGCCAGCAGCCAAGAGCGGAACACTGAAGCTTTCTTT. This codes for CASSQERNTEAFF.

The CDR3: CASSLVELTGELFF. CDR3 nucleotides: TGTGCCAGCAGCTTAGTGGAGTTAACCGGGGAGCTGTTTTTT. This sequence joins TRBV11-2 and TRBJ2-2; D is undetermined. Germline assignment: CDR1 SGHAT and CDR2 FQNNGV. This CDR3 comprises 14 residues. Trimming stripped 1 base from V and 5 bases from J, with 8 bases between.

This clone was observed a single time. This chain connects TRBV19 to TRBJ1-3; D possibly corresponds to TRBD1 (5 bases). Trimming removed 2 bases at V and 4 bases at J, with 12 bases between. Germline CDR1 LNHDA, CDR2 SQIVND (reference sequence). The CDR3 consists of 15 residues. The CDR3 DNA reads TGTGCCAGTAGTATATGGACAATTGAGGGAAACACCATATATTTT. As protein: CASSIWTIEGNTIYF.

The CDR3: CASSDTVGYTF. In DNA form, the CDR3 reads TGTGCCAGCAGTGACACGGTTGGCTACACCTTC. This sequence joins TRBV7-2 and TRBJ1-2; no clear D. V was shortened by 6 bases and J by 7 bases, with 9 bases between the two germline ends. This CDR3 is built from 11 residues. CDR1 SGHTA and CDR2 FQGNSA come from the germline V gene.

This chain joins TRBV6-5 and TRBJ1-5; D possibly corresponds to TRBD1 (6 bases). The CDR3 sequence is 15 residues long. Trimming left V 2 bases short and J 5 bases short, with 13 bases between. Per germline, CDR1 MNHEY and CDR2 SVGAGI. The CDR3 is CASSYTGRGDQPQHF. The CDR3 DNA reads TGTGCCAGCAGTTACACAGGGAGAGGGGATCAGCCCCAGCATTTT.

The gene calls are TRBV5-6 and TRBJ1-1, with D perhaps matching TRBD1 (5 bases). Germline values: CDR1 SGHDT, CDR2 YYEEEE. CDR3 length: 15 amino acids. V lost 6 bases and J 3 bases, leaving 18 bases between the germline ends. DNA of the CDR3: TGTGCCAGCATTCCTCGGGGGAGGATACACACTGAAGCTTTCTTT. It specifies CASIPRGRIHTEAFF.

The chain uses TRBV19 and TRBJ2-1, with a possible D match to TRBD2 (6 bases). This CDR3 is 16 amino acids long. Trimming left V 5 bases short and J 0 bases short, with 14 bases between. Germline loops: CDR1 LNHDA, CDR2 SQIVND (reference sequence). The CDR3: CASSPGGVSSYNEQFF. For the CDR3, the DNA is TGTGCCAGTAGTCCCGGGGGAGTGAGCTCCTACAATGAGCAGTTCTTC.

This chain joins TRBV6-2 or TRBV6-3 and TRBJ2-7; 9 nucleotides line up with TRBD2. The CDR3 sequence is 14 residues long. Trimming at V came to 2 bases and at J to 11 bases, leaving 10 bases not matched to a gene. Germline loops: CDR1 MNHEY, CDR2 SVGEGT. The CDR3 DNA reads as TGTGCCAGCAGTTACGGACTAGCGTTTGCTGTTGAGTACTTC. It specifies CASSYGLAFAVEYF.

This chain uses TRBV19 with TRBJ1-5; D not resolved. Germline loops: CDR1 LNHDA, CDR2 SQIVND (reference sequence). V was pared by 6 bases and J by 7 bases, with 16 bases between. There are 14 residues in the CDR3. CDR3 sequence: CASRETVGVQPQHF. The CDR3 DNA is TGTGCCAGTAGAGAAACAGTCGGGGTCCAGCCCCAGCATTTT.